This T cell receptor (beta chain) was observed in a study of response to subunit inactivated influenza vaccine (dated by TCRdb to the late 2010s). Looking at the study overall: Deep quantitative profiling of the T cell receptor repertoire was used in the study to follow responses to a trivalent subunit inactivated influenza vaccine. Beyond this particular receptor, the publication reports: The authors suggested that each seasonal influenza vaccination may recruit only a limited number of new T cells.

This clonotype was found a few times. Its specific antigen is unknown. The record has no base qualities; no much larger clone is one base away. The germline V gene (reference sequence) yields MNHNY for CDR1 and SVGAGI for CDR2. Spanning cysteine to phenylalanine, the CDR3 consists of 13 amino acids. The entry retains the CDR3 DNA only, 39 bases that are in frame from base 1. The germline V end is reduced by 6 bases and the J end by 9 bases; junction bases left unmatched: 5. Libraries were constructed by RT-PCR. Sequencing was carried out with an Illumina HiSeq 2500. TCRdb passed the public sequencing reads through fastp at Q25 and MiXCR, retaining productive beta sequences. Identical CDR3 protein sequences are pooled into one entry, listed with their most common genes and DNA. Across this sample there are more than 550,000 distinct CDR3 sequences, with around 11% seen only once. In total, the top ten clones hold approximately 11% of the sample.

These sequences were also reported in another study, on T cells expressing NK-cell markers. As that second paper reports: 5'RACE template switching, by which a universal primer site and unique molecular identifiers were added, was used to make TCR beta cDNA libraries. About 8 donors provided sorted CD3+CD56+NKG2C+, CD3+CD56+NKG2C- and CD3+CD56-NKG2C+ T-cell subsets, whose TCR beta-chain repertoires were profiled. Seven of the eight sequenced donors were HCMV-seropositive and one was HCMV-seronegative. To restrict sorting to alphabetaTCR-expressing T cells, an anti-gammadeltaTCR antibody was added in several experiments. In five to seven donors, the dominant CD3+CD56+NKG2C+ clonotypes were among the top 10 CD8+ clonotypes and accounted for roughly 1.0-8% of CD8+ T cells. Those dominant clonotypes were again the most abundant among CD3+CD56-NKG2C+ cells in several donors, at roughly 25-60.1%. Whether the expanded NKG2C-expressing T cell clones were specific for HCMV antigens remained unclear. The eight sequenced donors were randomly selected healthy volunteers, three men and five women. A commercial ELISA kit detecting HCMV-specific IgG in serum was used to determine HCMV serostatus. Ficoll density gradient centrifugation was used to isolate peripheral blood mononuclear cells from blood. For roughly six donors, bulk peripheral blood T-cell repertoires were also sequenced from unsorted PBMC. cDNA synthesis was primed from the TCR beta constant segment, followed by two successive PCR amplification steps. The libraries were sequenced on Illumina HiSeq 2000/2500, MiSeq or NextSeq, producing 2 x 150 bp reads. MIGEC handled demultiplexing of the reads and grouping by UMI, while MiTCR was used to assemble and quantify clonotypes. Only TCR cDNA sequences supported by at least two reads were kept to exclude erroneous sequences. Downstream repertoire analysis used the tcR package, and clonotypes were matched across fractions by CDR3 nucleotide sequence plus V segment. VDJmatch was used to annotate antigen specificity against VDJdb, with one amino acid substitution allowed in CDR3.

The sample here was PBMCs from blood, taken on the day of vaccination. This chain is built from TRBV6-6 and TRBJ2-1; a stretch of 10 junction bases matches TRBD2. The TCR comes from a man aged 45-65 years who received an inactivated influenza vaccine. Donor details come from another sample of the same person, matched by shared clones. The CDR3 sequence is CASSQRGGGEQFF. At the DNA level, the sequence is TGTGCCAGCAGCCAGCGGGGGGGCGGTGAGCAGTTCTTC.